Given below is one T cell receptor (beta chain) in context. The primer mix had 60 Vbeta and 13 Jbeta primers. TCRdb's table, derived via immunoSEQ multiplex PCR, lists solely in-frame clones and lacks some. The sample records about 120,000 clones, 83% being singletons. The data were obtained in a study of cytomegalovirus exposure and HLA in healthy donors. Germline V gives CDR1 SGHNT, CDR2 YYREEE (reference sequence). The germline V and J ends were trimmed by 2 bases and 4 bases, with 9 bases remaining between them. This CDR3 region has 13 residues. The sequence came from a woman in her forties in good health and CMV-seropositive. Sequencing input: PBMCs. The V gene is TRBV5-4, the J gene TRBJ1-2; D is uncertain. CDR3 protein: CASSFMESYGYTF. DNA for the CDR3: TGTGCCAGCAGCTTTATGGAGAGCTATGGCTACACCTTC.